The 6 T cell receptor beta chains below come from one sample, sequenced in a study of cytomegalovirus exposure and HLA in healthy donors. Libraries were prepared by immunoSEQ multiplex PCR; TCRdb keeps only in-frame clonotypes and omits some of them. The sample has about 150,000 clones, around nine tenths seen once. Source material: PBMCs. The receptors here all came from a man in his late teens or twenties in good health and CMV-seronegative.

This chain uses TRBV7-9 with TRBJ1-2; no clear D gene. Germline values: CDR1 SEHNR, CDR2 FQNEAQ (reference sequence). The CDR3 totals 13 residues. V was trimmed by 5 bases and J by 7 bases, leaving 14 bases between them. CDR3 DNA sequence: TGTGCCAGCAGCCCGGGAGGGAAGAGTGGCTACACCTTC. It is translated as CASSPGGKSGYTF. Combining the CDR3 with reference TRBV7-9 and TRBJ1-2 gives the whole variable domain DTGVSQNPRHKITKRGQNVTFRCDPISEHNRLYWYRQTLGQGPEFLTYFQNEAQLEKSRLLSDRFSAERPKGSFSTLEIQRTEQGDSAMYLCASSPGGKSGYTFGSGTRLTVV.

The J gene is TRBJ1-2, the V gene TRBV5-6, with 8 bases identical to TRBD1. Germline V gene data show CDR1 as SGHDT and CDR2 as YYEEEE. Trimming at V came to 6 bases and at J to 1 base, leaving 11 bases not matched to a gene. The length of the CDR3 is 16 residues. CDR3 residues: CASTLRGQGDNYGYTF. The CDR3 bases are TGTGCCAGCACCCTTCGAGGACAGGGCGATAACTATGGCTACACCTTC.

The count of this clone is one. This chain uses TRBV11-2 with TRBJ2-1; TRBD2 agrees at 9 bases. Germline CDR1 SGHAT, CDR2 FQNNGV. Trimming removed 4 bases from V and 9 bases from J; junction bases left unmatched: 4. The CDR3 has 13 amino acids. This chain's CDR3 is CASSSGLAAEQFF. The CDR3 nucleotides read TGTGCCAGCAGCTCGGGACTAGCTGCTGAGCAGTTCTTC.

This chain links TRBV4-1 with TRBJ2-5; tentatively, D is TRBD1 (7 bases). The germline V gene has CDR1 MGHRA and CDR2 YSYEKL. CDR3 size: 14 residues. Trimming took off 0 bases at V and 5 bases at J, with 10 bases between the two ends. The CDR3 sequence is CASSQDRGVETQYF. CDR3 DNA: TGCGCCAGCAGCCAAGACAGGGGGGTCGAGACCCAGTACTTC.

CDR3 bases: TGTGCCAGCGGGAACAGGGTCGGTGGCTACACCTTC. This codes for CASGNRVGGYTF. The chain recombines TRBV28 with TRBJ1-2; a weak D match, TRBD1 (6 bases). The CDR3 consists of 12 residues. Germline CDR1 reads MDHEN; CDR2 reads SYDVKM. V lost 8 bases to trimming and J lost 7 bases, with 14 bases between them.

V usage is TRBV6-5 and J usage is TRBJ1-2, with 7 nucleotides matching TRBD1. Germline assignment: CDR1 MNHEY and CDR2 SVGAGI. The CDR3 has 12 amino acids. Trimming at V came to 6 bases and at J to 4 bases, leaving 2 bases not matched to a gene. CDR3 sequence (DNA): TGTGCCAGCAGACAGGGGAGCTATGGCTACACCTTC. It specifies CASRQGSYGYTF.